The 3 T cell receptor beta chains below were found in one sample sequenced in a study of T cells in Graves' hyperthyroidism and ophthalmopathy. TCR beta CDR3 region amplification was performed from RNA transcripts. An initial round of RT-PCR targeting the TCR CDR3 relied on the HTBI primer set. TCRdb reprocessed the multiplex PCR reads with MiXCR, giving one entry per CDR3 protein. The repertoire holds around 450,000 distinct CDR3 sequences, with 15% to 19% as singletons. Sequenced: blood. The receptors here all came from a woman aged 18-29 years with Graves' hyperthyroidism.

This clonotype was seen ten or more times. The chain recombines TRBV20-1 with TRBJ2-1; 13 positions match TRBD2. Germline V lookup: CDR1 DFQATT, CDR2 SNEGSKA (reference sequence). The CDR3 is 15 amino acids. Unmatched junction bases numbered 2, after V lost 2 bases and J lost 4 bases. In DNA, the CDR3 is TGCAGTGCTAGACCGGGACTAGCGGGATACAATGAGCAGTTCTTC. It specifies CSARPGLAGYNEQFF.

A few counts support this clonotype. The rearrangement links TRBV12-3 or TRBV12-4 to TRBJ1-1, with D possibly being TRBD1 (6 bases). V dropped 8 bases and J dropped 6 bases, with 13 bases sitting between them. The CDR3 loop spans 12 amino acids. In DNA form, the CDR3 reads TGTGCCAGCGGGGGGCAGGGCGCTGAAGCTTTCTTT. This gives the protein CASGGQGAEAFF.

This clonotype appeared many times. The V and J genes are TRBV20-1 and TRBJ2-7; 9 nucleotides agree with TRBD1. Germline loops: CDR1 DFQATT, CDR2 SNEGSKA (reference sequence). V lost 6 bases and J lost 7; bases outside the gene matches: 7. The CDR3 length is 12 residues. CDR3 protein: CSADRGHVEQYF. The CDR3 DNA is TGCAGTGCGGACAGGGGCCATGTGGAGCAGTACTTC.